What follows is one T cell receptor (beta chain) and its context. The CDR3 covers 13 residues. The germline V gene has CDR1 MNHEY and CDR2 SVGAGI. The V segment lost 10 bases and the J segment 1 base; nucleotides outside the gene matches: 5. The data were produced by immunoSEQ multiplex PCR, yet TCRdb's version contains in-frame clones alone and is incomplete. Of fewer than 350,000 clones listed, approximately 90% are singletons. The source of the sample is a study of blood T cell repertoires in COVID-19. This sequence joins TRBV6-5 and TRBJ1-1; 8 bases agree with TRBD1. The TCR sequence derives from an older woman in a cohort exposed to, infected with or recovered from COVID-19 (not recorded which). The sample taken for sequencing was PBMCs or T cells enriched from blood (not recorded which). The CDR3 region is CATRGPPNTEAFF. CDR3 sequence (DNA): TGTGCCACCAGGGGGCCTCCGAACACTGAAGCTTTCTTT.